This entry lists 2 T cell receptor beta chains sequenced from one sample in a study of blood T cell repertoires in COVID-19. The method was immunoSEQ multiplex PCR; TCRdb's version includes in-frame clones alone and lacks a portion of them. The profile covers a few hundred thousand clones, with just over 85% appearing a single time and roughly 4.5% taken by the ten largest. Sequencing was carried out using peripheral blood. These receptors were collected from a man between 50 and 59 years old with acute or convalescent COVID-19.

V and J are TRBV7-2 and TRBJ1-3; 10 positions match TRBD1. Trimming cost V 5 bases and J 3 bases; bases outside gene matches: 4. There are 15 residues in the CDR3. CDR1 and CDR2 from the germline V gene are SGHTA and FQGNSA. The chain's CDR3 is CASSRQGAGGNTIYF. The CDR3 DNA reads as TGTGCCAGCAGCAGACAGGGGGCAGGTGGAAACACCATATATTTT.

This chain links TRBV12-3 or TRBV12-4 with TRBJ1-2, with D uncertain. This CDR3 has 13 residues. V lost 6 bases, J lost 4 bases, and 12 bases lay in between. CDR3 amino acids: CASSPRQVYGYTF. In DNA, the CDR3 is TGTGCCAGCAGCCCCCGACAAGTCTATGGCTACACCTTC.